A single sample is the source of the 24 T cell receptor beta chains below, sequenced in a study of shared clonotypes between healthy human individuals. Assay: immunoSEQ multiplex PCR; the TCRdb copy retains only in-frame clones and omits some. This table holds 2.3 million or so clones, about 92% found once. The sample comprised naive CD4+ T cells from PBMCs. As to subset: CD45RA+ positively selected. These receptors came from a man between 18 and 29 years old in good health. Some clones in this sample may be carry-over from other donors' samples.

The V call is TRBV5-1, the J call TRBJ2-3; the match to TRBD2 covers 11 bases. V lost 5 bases, J lost 0 bases, and 8 bases stayed unmatched. CDR1 is SGHRS, CDR2 YFSETQ, per germline. This CDR3 spans 17 amino acids. This CDR3 is CASREPRLAGSTDTQYF. The DNA of the CDR3 is TGCGCCAGCAGGGAACCCCGACTAGCGGGGAGCACAGATACGCAGTATTTT.

The rearrangement joins TRBV14 to TRBJ2-7; D gene uncertain. The CDR3 has 14 residues. CDR1 and CDR2 (germline): SGHDN, FVKESK. V lost 3 bases to trimming and J lost 5 bases, with 14 bases between them. CDR3 in DNA: TGTGCCAGCAGCCAGGATCTGGGATTCGACGAGCAGTACTTC. Protein product: CASSQDLGFDEQYF.

For this clone: The sample holds other DNA sequences that translate to the same CDR3. The chain employs TRBV5-4 and TRBJ2-2; 7 nucleotides line up with TRBD1. CDR1 SGHNT and CDR2 YYREEE come from the germline V gene (reference sequence). The CDR3 loop spans 12 amino acids. With V trimmed by 4 bases and J by 7 bases, 1 base remained unmatched. DNA for the CDR3: TGTGCCAGCAGCCGGGACAGCGGGGAGCTGTTTTTT. The encoded protein is CASSRDSGELFF. Variable domain in full (rest from reference TRBV5-4 and TRBJ2-2): ETGVTQSPTHLIKTRGQQVTLRCSSQSGHNTVSWYQQALGQGPQFIFQYYREEENGRGNFPPRFSGLQFPNYSSELNVNALELDDSALYLCASSRDSGELFFGEGSRLTVL.

This clone was recorded once. Other nucleotide sequences in the sample specify the same CDR3. This chain uses TRBV19 with TRBJ2-7; TRBD1 matches 10 bases. Looked up from germline, CDR1 is LNHDA and CDR2 is SQIVND (reference sequence). The CDR3 is 14 amino acids. Losses at the gene ends were 3 bases for V and 4 bases for J; bases not matched to a gene: 3. The CDR3 DNA follows: TGTGCCAGTAGTATCGACAGGGGGCGTTACGAGCAGTACTTC. This codes for CASSIDRGRYEQYF.

Points on this clone: This same CDR3 is encoded by further DNA sequences in the sample. J is TRBJ1-4 and V is TRBV29-1; no definite D call. Germline loops: CDR1 SQVTM, CDR2 ANQGSEA. This CDR3 spans 13 amino acids. The V gene lost 4 bases and the J gene lost 0 bases, with 6 bases spanning the gap. CDR3 protein: CSVVSATNEKLFF. CDR3 nucleotides: TGCAGCGTTGTCTCAGCAACTAATGAAAAACTGTTTTTT.

The chain uses TRBV18 and TRBJ2-3; D gene uncertain. The CDR3 has 16 residues. Per germline, CDR1 KGHSH and CDR2 LQKENI. V was cut by 6 bases and J by 0 bases, with 16 bases left in between. The CDR3 region is CASSVPVAASTDTQYF. The CDR3 bases are TGTGCCAGCTCCGTTCCGGTTGCGGCCAGCACAGATACGCAGTATTTT.

The V gene is TRBV2, the J gene TRBJ2-7, with a possible D match to TRBD2 (6 bases). CDR1 is SNHLY and CDR2 is FYNNEI in the germline V gene. The V end was cut by 7 bases, the J end by 2 bases, with 18 bases between. The CDR3 covers 15 residues. Here the CDR3 reads CASTTSSAGTYEQYF. CDR3 nucleotide sequence: TGTGCCAGCACGACTAGTTCGGCGGGGACCTACGAGCAGTACTTC. The full variable domain, rest sourced from reference TRBV2 and TRBJ2-7, is EPEVTQTPSHQVTQMGQEVILRCVPISNHLYFYWYRQILGQKVEFLVSFYNNEISEKSEIFDDQFSVERPDGSNFTLKIRSTKLEDSAMYFCASTTSSAGTYEQYFGPGTRLTVT.

Worth noting for this clone: This specimen includes other DNA sequences encoding the same CDR3. CDR3 residues: CASSPTSNQPQHF. CDR3 coding DNA: TGTGCCAGCTCACCCACCTCCAACCAGCCCCAGCATTTT. The gene calls are TRBV18 and TRBJ1-5; D ambiguous. V was clipped by 3 bases and J by 7 bases, with 10 bases between them. The V gene's germline CDR1 is KGHSH and CDR2 LQKENI. The CDR3 has 13 residues.

The V call is TRBV28, the J call TRBJ1-2; D gene uncertain. The CDR3 has 13 amino acids. V lost 5 bases to trimming and J lost 2 bases, with 9 bases between them. Germline values: CDR1 MDHEN, CDR2 SYDVKM. CDR3 region: CASSKGRNYGYTF. The CDR3 DNA reads TGTGCCAGCAGTAAGGGCAGGAACTATGGCTACACCTTC.

The DNA of the CDR3 is TGTGCCAGCTACCGGGGAGCAACTAATGAAAAACTGTTTTTT. Encoded protein: CASYRGATNEKLFF. This chain connects TRBV2 to TRBJ1-4, with D uncertain. The CDR3 covers 14 residues. Trimming shortened V by 8 bases and J by 0 bases, and 10 bases separated the two germline ends. In germline, CDR1 is SNHLY, CDR2 FYNNEI.

This chain connects TRBV27 to TRBJ2-1; 8 nucleotides line up with TRBD2. The CDR3 has 15 residues. V gave up 3 bases and J gave up 3 bases; unmatched junction bases: 4. Per germline, CDR1 MNHEY and CDR2 SMNVEV (reference sequence). The CDR3 region has the DNA TGTGCCAGCAGTTTGGGTAGCGGGAACTACAATGAGCAGTTCTTC. It is translated as CASSLGSGNYNEQFF.

The sample holds one count of this clone. The chain is built from TRBV5-1 and TRBJ2-5; D possibly corresponds to TRBD1 (6 bases). The V and J ends lost 1 base and 2 bases respectively, with 15 bases between them. The V gene's germline CDR1 is SGHRS and CDR2 YFSETQ. The CDR3 contains 16 residues. CDR3: CASSLSTGMGQETQYF. DNA for the CDR3: TGCGCCAGCAGCTTGTCTACAGGGATGGGGCAAGAGACCCAGTACTTC.

Details on this clone: The junction departs from the called germline gene at one end, perhaps through a read error. The rearrangement links TRBV7-2 to TRBJ2-5; 9 bases match TRBD2. The CDR3 spans 12 residues. Germline values: CDR1 SGHTA, CDR2 FQGNSA. In DNA, the CDR3 is TGTGCCAGCAGCAAAGCGGGGGGTAGGGATAACTTC. Translation: CASSKAGGRDNF.

In this sample, this clone turned up a few times. V gene TRBV6-6 combines with J gene TRBJ1-2, with 7 bases that match TRBD1. The CDR3 totals 16 residues. Germline V lookup: CDR1 MNHNY, CDR2 SVGAGI (reference sequence). The J segment lost 8 bases and the V segment lost 5 bases, leaving 17 bases of the junction unmatched. As DNA, the CDR3 is TGTGCCAGCAGTCCCGATGGACAGGCCCCACTAGGAGGCTACACCTTC. Encoded protein: CASSPDGQAPLGGYTF.

The chain couples TRBV28 to TRBJ1-2, with 9 positions matching TRBD1. V was clipped by 7 bases and J by 3 bases; unmatched bases: 9. The CDR3 extends over 15 amino acids. Germline CDR1 reads MDHEN; CDR2 reads SYDVKM. The CDR3 loop reads CASNNRGRLDYGYTF. The DNA for the CDR3 is TGTGCCAGCAACAACAGGGGGCGCCTCGACTATGGCTACACCTTC.

The chain combines TRBV29-1 with TRBJ1-2; D is possibly TRBD1 (6 bases). V was pared by 3 bases and J by 6 bases, with 17 bases between. The CDR3 totals 14 residues. Germline V gene data show CDR1 as SQVTM and CDR2 as ANQGSEA. This CDR3 is CSVELMRGADGYTF. The DNA of the CDR3 is TGCAGCGTTGAGTTGATGAGGGGGGCTGATGGCTACACCTTC.

The chain combines TRBV7-3 with TRBJ1-2, with TRBD1 identical over 12 bases. The CDR3 spans 17 residues. With V trimmed by 5 bases and J by 6 bases, 13 bases remained unmatched. Germline CDR1 reads SGHTA; CDR2 reads FQGTGA. The CDR3 sequence is CASSASGTGGPVDGYTF. In DNA, the CDR3 is TGTGCCAGCAGCGCGTCCGGGACAGGGGGCCCGGTTGATGGCTACACCTTC.

This clone was seen just once. This chain uses TRBV7-2 with TRBJ2-7; D gene uncertain. The CDR3 contains 12 residues. V was clipped by 5 bases and J by 3 bases, with 8 bases between them. The germline V gene encodes CDR1 SGHTA and CDR2 FQGNSA. The DNA of the CDR3 is TGTGCCAGCAGCCAAGCCGTCTACGAGCAGTACTTC. It codes for CASSQAVYEQYF.

A remark on this clone: The same CDR3 is also encoded by other DNA sequences in this sample. The V and J genes are TRBV7-9 and TRBJ2-7; tentatively, D is TRBD1 (6 bases). Per the germline V gene, CDR1 is SEHNR and CDR2 is FQNEAQ (reference sequence). The CDR3 contains 13 residues. Trimming took 4 bases from V and 4 from J, leaving 11 bases between them. The CDR3 region has the DNA TGTGCCAGCAGCTCACAGGGTCCTTACGAGCAGTACTTC. Its translation: CASSSQGPYEQYF.

CDR3 in amino acids: CASSPRTSGGSDEQFF. DNA of the CDR3: TGTGCCAGCAGCCCGCGGACTAGCGGGGGATCTGATGAGCAGTTCTTC. This chain uses TRBV9 with TRBJ2-1; 13 nucleotides match TRBD2. J lost 8 bases, V lost 4 bases, and 9 bases had no gene match. This CDR3 spans 16 amino acids. The germline V gene encodes CDR1 SGDLS and CDR2 YYNGEE. The complete variable domain, with remaining parts taken from reference TRBV9 and TRBJ2-1, reads DSGVTQTPKHLITATGQRVTLRCSPRSGDLSVYWYQQSLDQGLQFLIQYYNGEERAKGNILERFSAQQFPDLHSELNLSSLELGDSALYFCASSPRTSGGSDEQFFGPGTRLTVL.

V and J are TRBV28 and TRBJ2-7; either TRBD1 or TRBD2 may fit D (5 bases each). From germline, CDR1 is MDHEN and CDR2 SYDVKM. This CDR3 has 14 residues. V shed 6 bases and J shed 4 bases, with 16 bases lying between them. CDR3 nucleotides: TGTGCCAGCAGCCCGGGACCGGGGCCGTACGAGCAGTACTTC. This codes for CASSPGPGPYEQYF.

This chain joins TRBV28 and TRBJ2-5, with a tentative D call TRBD1 (8 bases). This CDR3 has 14 residues. V was cut by 6 bases and J by 3 bases, with 14 bases left in between. Germline V gives CDR1 MDHEN, CDR2 SYDVKM. CDR3 nucleotides: TGTGCCAGCAGAACAGGGGGGGGAGAAGAGACCCAGTACTTC. Protein product: CASRTGGGEETQYF.

This clone was seen a few times. The gene calls are TRBV11-2 and TRBJ1-3; 8 nucleotides line up with TRBD1. Trimming cost V 6 bases and J 7 bases; bases outside gene matches: 5. The length of the CDR3 is 13 residues. Germline-derived CDR1 and CDR2 are SGHAT and FQNNGV. The CDR3 loop reads CASSWTGTNTIYF. As DNA, the CDR3 is TGTGCCAGCAGTTGGACAGGGACGAACACCATATATTTT.

Concerning this clone: Other nucleotide sequences from this sample produce the same CDR3. The J gene is TRBJ2-3, the V gene TRBV5-1, with D possibly matching TRBD1 (5 bases). Trimming took 2 bases from V and 6 from J, leaving 13 bases between them. Per germline, CDR1 SGHRS and CDR2 YFSETQ. The CDR3 runs to 14 residues. CDR3 in amino acids: CASSLGQGRDTQYF. The CDR3 DNA sequence: TGCGCCAGCAGCTTAGGGCAGGGTCGTGATACGCAGTATTTT.